The clone carrying this T cell receptor (beta chain) was seen only a few times. Antigen unknown. These data belong to a study of T cell repertoires in cytomegalovirus infection. This CDR3 region has 12 residues. The germline V gene has CDR1 SGHAT and CDR2 FQNNGV. The germline V and J ends were trimmed by 0 bases and 15 bases, with 12 bases remaining between them. Each CDR3 protein is one row after TCRdb ran MiXCR on the reads. The sample carries 300,000 to 400,000 distinct CDR3 sequences, around 25% recorded once. Sequencing was performed on cultured PBMCs, taken from culture after CMV antigen stimulation. The sequence was obtained from a human donor in good health (CMV status not recorded). Some clones in this sample may be carry-over from other donors' samples. The chain employs TRBV11-2 and TRBJ2-1; D perhaps matches TRBD2 (5 bases). DNA for the CDR3: TGTGCCAGCAGCTTAGATCAGCCTAGCCTGTTCTTC. Translation gives CASSLDQPSLFF.